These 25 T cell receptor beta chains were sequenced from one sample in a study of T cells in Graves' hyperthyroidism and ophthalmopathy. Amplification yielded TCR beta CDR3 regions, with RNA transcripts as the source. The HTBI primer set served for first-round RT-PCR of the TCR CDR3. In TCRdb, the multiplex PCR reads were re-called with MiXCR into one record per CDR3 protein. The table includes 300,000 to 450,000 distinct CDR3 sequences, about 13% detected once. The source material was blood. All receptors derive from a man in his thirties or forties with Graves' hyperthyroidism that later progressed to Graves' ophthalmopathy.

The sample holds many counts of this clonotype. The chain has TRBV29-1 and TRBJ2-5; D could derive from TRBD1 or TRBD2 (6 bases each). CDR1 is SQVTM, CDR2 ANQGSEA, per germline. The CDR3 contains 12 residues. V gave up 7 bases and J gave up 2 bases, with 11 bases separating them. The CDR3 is CSAEGGQETQYF. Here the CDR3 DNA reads TGCAGCGCCGAAGGGGGGCAAGAGACCCAGTACTTC.

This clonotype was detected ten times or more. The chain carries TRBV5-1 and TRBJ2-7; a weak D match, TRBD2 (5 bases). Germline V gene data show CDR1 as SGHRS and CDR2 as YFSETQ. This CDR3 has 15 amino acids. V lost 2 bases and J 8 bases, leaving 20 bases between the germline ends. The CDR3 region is CASSLAAGSSRKQYF. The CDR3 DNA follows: TGCGCCAGCAGCTTAGCGGCCGGCTCGTCGCGCAAGCAGTACTTC.

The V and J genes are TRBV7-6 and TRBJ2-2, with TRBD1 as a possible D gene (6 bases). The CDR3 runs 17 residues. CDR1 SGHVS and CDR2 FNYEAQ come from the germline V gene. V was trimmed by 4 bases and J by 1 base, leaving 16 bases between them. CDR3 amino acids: CASSSRSGARNTGELFF. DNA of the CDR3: TGTGCCAGCAGCTCTAGATCAGGGGCCAGGAACACCGGGGAGCTGTTTTTT.

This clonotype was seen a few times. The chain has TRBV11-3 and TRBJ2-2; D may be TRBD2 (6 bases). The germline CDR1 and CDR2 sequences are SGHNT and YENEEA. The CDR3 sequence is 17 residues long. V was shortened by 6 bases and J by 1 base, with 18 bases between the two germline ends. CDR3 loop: CASRVVRFSGNTGELFF. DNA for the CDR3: TGTGCCAGCAGAGTAGTTCGATTTAGCGGGAACACCGGGGAGCTGTTTTTT.

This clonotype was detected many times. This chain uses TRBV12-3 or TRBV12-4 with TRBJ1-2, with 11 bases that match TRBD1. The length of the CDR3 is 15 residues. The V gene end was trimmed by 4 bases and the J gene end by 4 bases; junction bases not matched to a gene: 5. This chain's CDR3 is CASSSGQGAIYGYTF. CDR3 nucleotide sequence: TGTGCCAGCAGTTCCGGACAGGGGGCCATCTATGGCTACACCTTC.

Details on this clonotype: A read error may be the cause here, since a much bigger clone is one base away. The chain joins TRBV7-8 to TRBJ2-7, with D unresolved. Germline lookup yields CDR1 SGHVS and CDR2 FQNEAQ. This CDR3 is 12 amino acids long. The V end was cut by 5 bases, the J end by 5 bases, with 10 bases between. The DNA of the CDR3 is TGTGCCAGCAGCATCCCCCTCAACGAGCAGTACTTC. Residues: CASSIPLNEQYF.

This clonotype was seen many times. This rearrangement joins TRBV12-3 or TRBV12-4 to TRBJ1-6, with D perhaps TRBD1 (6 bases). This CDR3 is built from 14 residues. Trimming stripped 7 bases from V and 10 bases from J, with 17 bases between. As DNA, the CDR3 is TGTGCCAGCACCTCAAGGAACAGGGACTCACCCCTCCACTTT. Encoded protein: CASTSRNRDSPLHF.

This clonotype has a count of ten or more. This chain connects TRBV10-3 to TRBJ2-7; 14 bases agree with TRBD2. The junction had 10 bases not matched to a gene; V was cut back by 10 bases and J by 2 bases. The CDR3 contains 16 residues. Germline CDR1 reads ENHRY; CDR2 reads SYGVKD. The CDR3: CATTGLAGESAYEQYF. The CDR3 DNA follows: TGTGCCACCACGGGACTAGCGGGGGAGTCAGCCTACGAGCAGTACTTC.

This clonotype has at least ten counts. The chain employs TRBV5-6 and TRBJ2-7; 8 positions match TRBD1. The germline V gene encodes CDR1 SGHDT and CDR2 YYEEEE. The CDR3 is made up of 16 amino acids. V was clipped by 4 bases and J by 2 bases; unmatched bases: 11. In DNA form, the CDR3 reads TGTGCCAGCAGCCCCTACCTGACAGGGGTCGCCTACGAGCAGTACTTC. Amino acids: CASSPYLTGVAYEQYF.

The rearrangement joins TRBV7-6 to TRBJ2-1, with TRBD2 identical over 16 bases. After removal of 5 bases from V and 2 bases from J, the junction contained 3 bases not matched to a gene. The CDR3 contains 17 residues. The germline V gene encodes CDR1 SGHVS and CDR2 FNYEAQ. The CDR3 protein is CASSPGTSGGAYNEQFF. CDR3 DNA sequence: TGTGCCAGCAGCCCTGGGACTAGCGGGGGGGCCTACAATGAGCAGTTCTTC.

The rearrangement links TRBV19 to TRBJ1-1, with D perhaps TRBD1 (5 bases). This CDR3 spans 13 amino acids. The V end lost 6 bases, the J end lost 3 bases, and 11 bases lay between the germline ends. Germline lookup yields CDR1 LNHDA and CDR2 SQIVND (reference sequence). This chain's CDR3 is CASRGQVDTEAFF. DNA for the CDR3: TGTGCCAGTAGGGGGCAAGTGGACACTGAAGCTTTCTTT.

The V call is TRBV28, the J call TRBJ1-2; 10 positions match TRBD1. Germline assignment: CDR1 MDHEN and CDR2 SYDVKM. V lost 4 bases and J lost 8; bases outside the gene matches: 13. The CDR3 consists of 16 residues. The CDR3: CASSSGGMTGGMGYTF. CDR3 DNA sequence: TGTGCCAGCAGTTCAGGGGGAATGACAGGGGGCATGGGCTACACCTTC.

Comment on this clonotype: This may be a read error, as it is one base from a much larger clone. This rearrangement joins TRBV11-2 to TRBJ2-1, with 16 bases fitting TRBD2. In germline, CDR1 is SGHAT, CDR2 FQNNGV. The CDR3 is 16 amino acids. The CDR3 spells CASSFGTSGGANERFF. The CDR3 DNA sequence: TGTGCCAGCAGCTTCGGGACTAGCGGGGGGGCGAATGAGCGGTTCTTC.

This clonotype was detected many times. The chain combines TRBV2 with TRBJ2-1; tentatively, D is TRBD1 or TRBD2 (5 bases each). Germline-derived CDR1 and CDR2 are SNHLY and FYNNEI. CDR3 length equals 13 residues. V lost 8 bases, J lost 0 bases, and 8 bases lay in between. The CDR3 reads CASWGSSYNEQFF. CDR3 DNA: TGTGCCAGCTGGGGGAGCTCCTACAATGAGCAGTTCTTC.

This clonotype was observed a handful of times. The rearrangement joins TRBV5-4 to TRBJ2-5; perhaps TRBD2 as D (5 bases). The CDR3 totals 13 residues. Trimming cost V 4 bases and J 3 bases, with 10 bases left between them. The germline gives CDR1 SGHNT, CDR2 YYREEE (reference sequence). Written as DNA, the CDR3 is TGTGCCAGCAGCGTGGGAGAGAAAGAGACCCAGTACTTC. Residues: CASSVGEKETQYF.

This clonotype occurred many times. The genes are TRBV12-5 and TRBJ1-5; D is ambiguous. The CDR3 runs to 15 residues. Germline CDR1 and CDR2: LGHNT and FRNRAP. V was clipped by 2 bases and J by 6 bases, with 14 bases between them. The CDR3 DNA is TGTGCTAGTGGTTTGCACAACTATGTAGGTCAGCCCCAGCATTTT. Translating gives CASGLHNYVGQPQHF.

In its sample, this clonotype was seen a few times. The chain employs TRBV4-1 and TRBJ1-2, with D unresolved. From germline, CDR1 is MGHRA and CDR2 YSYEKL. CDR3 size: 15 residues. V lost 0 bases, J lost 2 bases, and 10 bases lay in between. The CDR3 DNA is TGCGCCAGCAGCCAAGACCTCCTCACCAACTATGGCTACACCTTC. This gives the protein CASSQDLLTNYGYTF.

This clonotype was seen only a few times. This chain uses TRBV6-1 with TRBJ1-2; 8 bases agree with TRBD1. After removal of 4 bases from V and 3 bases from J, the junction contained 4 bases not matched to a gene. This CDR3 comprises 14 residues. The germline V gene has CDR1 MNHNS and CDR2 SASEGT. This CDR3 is CASSGDRLHYGYTF. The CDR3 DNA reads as TGTGCCAGCAGTGGGGACAGGCTCCACTATGGCTACACCTTC.

The CDR3 coding sequence is TGTGCCACCAGTGCTGACAGGGCCGGGAACACCGGGGAGCTGTTTTTT. It encodes CATSADRAGNTGELFF. The chain couples TRBV24-1 to TRBJ2-2; 7 nucleotides match TRBD1. The CDR3 has 16 amino acids. CDR1 and CDR2 (germline): KGHDR, SFDVKD. Trimming cost V 5 bases and J 1 base; bases outside gene matches: 6.

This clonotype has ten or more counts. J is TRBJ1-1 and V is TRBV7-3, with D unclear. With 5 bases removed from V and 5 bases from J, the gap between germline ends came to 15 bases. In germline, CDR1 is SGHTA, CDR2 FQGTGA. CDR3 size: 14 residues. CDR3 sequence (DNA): TGTGCCAGCAGCGAATTGACTTATAGGACTGAAGCTTTCTTT. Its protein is CASSELTYRTEAFF.

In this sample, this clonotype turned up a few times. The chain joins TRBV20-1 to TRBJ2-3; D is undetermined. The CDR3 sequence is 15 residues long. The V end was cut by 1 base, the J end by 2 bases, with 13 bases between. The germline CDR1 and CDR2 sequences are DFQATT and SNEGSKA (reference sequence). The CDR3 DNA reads TGCAGTGCTAGAGGTCGAGCGTCAAACACAGATACGCAGTATTTT. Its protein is CSARGRASNTDTQYF.

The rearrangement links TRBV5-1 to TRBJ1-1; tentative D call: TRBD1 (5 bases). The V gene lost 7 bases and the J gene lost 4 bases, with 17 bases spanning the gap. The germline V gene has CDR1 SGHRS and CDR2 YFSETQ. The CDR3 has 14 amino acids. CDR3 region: CASLSGAGGTEAFF. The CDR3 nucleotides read TGCGCCAGCCTCAGTGGGGCGGGGGGCACTGAAGCTTTCTTT. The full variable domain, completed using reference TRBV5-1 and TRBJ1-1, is KAGVTQTPRYLIKTRGQQVTLSCSPISGHRSVSWYQQTPGQGLQFLFEYFSETQRNKGNFPGRFSGRQFSNSRSEMNVSTLELGDSALYLCASLSGAGGTEAFFGQGTRLTVV.

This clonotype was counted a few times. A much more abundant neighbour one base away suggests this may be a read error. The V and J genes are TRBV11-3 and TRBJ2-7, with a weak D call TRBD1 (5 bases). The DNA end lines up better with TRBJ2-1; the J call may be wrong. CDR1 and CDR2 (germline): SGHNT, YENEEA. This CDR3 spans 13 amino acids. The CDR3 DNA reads TGTGCCAGCAGCTCGACAGTTCTTCCTGGGCAGTTCTTC. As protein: CASSSTVLPGQFF.

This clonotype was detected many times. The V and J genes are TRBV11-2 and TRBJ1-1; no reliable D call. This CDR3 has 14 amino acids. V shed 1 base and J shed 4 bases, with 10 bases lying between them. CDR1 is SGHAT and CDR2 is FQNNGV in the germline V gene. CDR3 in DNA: TGTGCCAGCAGCTTAGTTGGTTTCGGCACTGAAGCTTTCTTT. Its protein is CASSLVGFGTEAFF.

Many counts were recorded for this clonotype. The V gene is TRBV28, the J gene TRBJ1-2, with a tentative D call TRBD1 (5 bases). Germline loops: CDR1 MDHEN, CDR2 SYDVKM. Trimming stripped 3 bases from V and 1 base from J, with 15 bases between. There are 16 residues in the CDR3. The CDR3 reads CASSLAGADLNYGYTF. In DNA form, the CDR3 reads TGTGCCAGCAGTTTGGCCGGGGCAGACCTTAACTATGGCTACACCTTC.